This T cell receptor (beta chain) appears in the sequencing data of a study of blood T cells in healthy people across ages. The study recruited healthy Caucasian donors from Russia who were aged about 6 to 90. Next came a second PCR, run for roughly 6 to 11 cycles, which used a sample-barcoded 5' primer along with a J-beta primer mix. The template-switch adaptor was a 5' adaptor with 12 random nucleotides. It tagged each cDNA molecule. TCRdb re-derived calls from the 5' RACE reads in MiXCR, one entry per CDR3 protein. Of some 640,000 distinct CDR3 sequences detected, approximately 30% appear once; the ten largest clones hold more than 15%. There are a few counts of this clonotype. Antigen unknown. A single base separates this from a much larger clone, so it may be a read error. Notes on the study in general: The percentage of naive T cells correlated strongly with TCR beta diversity. Diversity estimates drawn from one million T cells were deemed underestimates.

The sample consisted of blood. The sequence came from an elderly woman in good health.

The CDR3 nucleotides are TGTGCCAGCAGCCCAGGGGAGCGGTATGGCTACACCTTC. It codes for CASSPGERYGYTF. This chain links TRBV7-9 with TRBJ1-2; tentative D call: TRBD1 (6 bases). Germline CDR1 is SEHNR and CDR2 is FQNEAQ (reference sequence). V shed 5 bases and J shed 5 bases, with 12 bases lying between them. This CDR3 is 13 amino acids long.